The clone carrying this T cell receptor beta chain was observed a handful of times. Its antigen remains unidentified. 5'RACE template switching added a universal primer site and UMIs to TCR cDNA. TCRdb used MiXCR to reprocess the 5' RACE reads, holding one entry per CDR3 protein. The sample holds some 350,000 distinct CDR3 sequences; roughly 3.9% are singletons and the top ten take roughly 25%. The data stem from a study of T cells after yellow fever vaccination. The study's findings and limits: Most primary-vaccination clones reappeared after the booster (approximately 95% CD4, roughly 88% CD8). The CD4 and CD8 compartments had a small share of their clonotypes in common. Contaminants from the bulk population, in the form of abundant clonotypes, could be found in FACS-sorted repertoires.

This CDR3 comprises 15 residues. CDR1 and CDR2 from the germline V gene are SGHAT and FQNNGV. Trimming removed 2 bases at V and 1 base at J, with 10 bases between. The starting material was PBMCs, obtained 5 days after the yellow fever booster vaccination. This clonotype originated in a man aged 18 to 30 who received the YFV17D yellow fever vaccine. This sequence joins TRBV11-2 and TRBJ2-3; no firm D call. CDR3 in amino acids: CASSLLPLGTDTQYF. In DNA, the CDR3 is TGTGCCAGCAGCTTACTTCCGTTGGGCACAGATACGCAGTATTTT.